This T cell receptor (beta chain) originates from a study of T and B cells in COVID-19 patients. Whole-study context: Blood was sampled from COVID-19 patients who were either actively infected or recovered. About 90% of the roughly 20 active-infection patients had comorbidities associated with unfavorable COVID-19 outcome. Critical illness requiring mechanical ventilation or extracorporeal membrane oxygenation affected three fifths of the roughly 20 active-infection patients.

TRB was amplified from around 250-500 ng of blood genomic DNA. BIOMED2 TRB-A/B primer pools were used in multiplex TRB PCR. TCRdb fed the multiplex PCR reads into MiXCR, producing one record per CDR3 protein. The sample lists 7,000 to 8,500 distinct CDR3 sequences; roughly 23% were seen once. This CDR3 is built from 16 residues. Germline assignment: CDR1 SGHAT and CDR2 FQDESV (reference sequence). J lost 4 bases, V lost 4 bases, and 5 bases had no gene match. Overall study findings and caveats: Clonality of TRB repertoires was high in active COVID-19; recovery brought above-healthy diversity and richness.

Sample share makes this clonotype medium-sized. The antigen remains unidentified. This sequence joins TRBV11-1 and TRBJ2-1; 12 bases fit TRBD2. The TCR was taken from a human donor who had recovered from COVID-19. The source material was blood. CDR3 in DNA: TGTGCCAGCAGCTCCAGGACTAGCGGGGTATACAATGAGCAGTTCTTC. It yields the protein CASSSRTSGVYNEQFF.